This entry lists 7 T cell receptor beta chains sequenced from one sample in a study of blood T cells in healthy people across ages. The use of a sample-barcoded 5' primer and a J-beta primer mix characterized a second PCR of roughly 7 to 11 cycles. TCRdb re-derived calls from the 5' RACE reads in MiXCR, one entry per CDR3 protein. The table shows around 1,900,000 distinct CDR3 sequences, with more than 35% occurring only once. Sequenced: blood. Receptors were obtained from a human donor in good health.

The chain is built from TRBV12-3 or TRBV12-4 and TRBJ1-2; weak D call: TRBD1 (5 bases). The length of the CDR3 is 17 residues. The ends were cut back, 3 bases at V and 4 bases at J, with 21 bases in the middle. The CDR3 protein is CASSLRQGDLYFYGYTF. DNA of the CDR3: TGTGCCAGCAGTTTGCGGCAGGGCGACCTATATTTCTATGGCTACACCTTC.

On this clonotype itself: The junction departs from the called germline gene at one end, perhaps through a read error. The CDR3 here is CGVEDRASVETQYF. In DNA form, the CDR3 reads TGCGGCGTTGAAGACAGGGCGTCTGTAGAGACCCAGTACTTC. The V call is TRBV29-1, the J call TRBJ2-7; 7 bases line up with TRBD1. The DNA end is a closer match to TRBJ2-5, so the J assignment may be wrong. This CDR3 has 14 residues. The germline V gene encodes CDR1 SQVTM and CDR2 ANQGSEA.

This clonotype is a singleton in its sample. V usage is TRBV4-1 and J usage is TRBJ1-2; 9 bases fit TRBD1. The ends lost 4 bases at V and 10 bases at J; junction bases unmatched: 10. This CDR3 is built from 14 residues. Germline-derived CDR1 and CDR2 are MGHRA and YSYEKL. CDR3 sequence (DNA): TGCGCCAGCAGCCGCCTGGACAGGGGTTCAGACTACACCTTC. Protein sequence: CASSRLDRGSDYTF.

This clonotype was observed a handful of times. For the CDR3, the DNA is TGCAGTGCTAGGGAGGTTAGCGGGGGGGCCAGTGAGCAGTTCTTC. It is translated as CSAREVSGGASEQFF. This chain links TRBV20-1 with TRBJ2-1, with 11 bases that match TRBD2. The J segment lost 9 bases and the V segment lost 3 bases, leaving 10 bases of the junction unmatched. The CDR3 is 15 residues long. Germline lookup yields CDR1 DFQATT and CDR2 SNEGSKA (reference sequence).

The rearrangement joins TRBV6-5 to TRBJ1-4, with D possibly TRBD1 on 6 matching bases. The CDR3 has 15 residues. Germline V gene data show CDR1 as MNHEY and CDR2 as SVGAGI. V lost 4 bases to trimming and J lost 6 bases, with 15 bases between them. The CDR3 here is CASSSIGTFHEKLFF. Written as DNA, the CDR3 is TGTGCCAGCAGTTCCATCGGGACATTTCATGAAAAACTGTTTTTT.

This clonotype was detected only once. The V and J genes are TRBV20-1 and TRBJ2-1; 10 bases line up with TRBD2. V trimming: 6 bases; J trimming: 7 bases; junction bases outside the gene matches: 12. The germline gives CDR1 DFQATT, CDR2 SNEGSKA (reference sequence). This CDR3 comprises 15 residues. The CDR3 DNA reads TGCAGTGCCCCCCGGACTAGCGGAGTTCGTAATGAGCAGTTCTTC. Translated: CSAPRTSGVRNEQFF.

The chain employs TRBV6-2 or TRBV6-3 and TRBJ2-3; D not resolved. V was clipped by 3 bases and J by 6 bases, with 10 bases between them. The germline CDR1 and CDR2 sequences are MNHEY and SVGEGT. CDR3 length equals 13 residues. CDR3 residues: CASSYAETDTQYF. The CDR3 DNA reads TGTGCCAGCAGTTATGCGGAGACTGATACGCAGTATTTT.